The rows below give T cell receptor beta chains drawn from one sample of a study of blood T cell repertoires in COVID-19. The protocol was immunoSEQ multiplex PCR, while the TCRdb copy is restricted to in-frame clones and leaves out a portion. Here the sample spans approximately 320,000 clones, roughly 91% being singletons. Sequenced input: peripheral blood. The receptors derive from a woman in her twenties or thirties with COVID-19, enrolled during active disease. The CDR3 runs from the conserved cysteine through the conserved F or W. The D gene is left open where the match is weak. Clone size is shown for a subset of rows, as once, few, many or a class of expanded clone.

CASSTGNSGNTIYF TGTGCCAGCAGCACAGGGAACTCTGGAAACACCATATATTTT few - TRBV7-9 14 TRBJ1-3
CASSTGNRDPSTDTQYF TGCGCCAGCAGCACCGGGAACAGGGATCCTAGCACAGATACGCAGTATTTT - - TRBV5-1 17 TRBJ2-3
CASSEGWSGQRNTEAFF TGTGCCAGCAGTGAAGGGTGGTCCGGACAGAGGAACACTGAAGCTTTCTTT - - TRBV6-1 17 TRBJ1-1
CASSQDGGGSTEAFF TGCGCCAGCAGCCAAGATGGGGGGGGTTCCACTGAAGCTTTCTTT - - TRBV4-1 15 TRBJ1-1
CASSTGVTEEAFF TGTGCCAGCAGTACAGGAGTGACAGAAGAAGCTTTCTTT - - TRBV12-3/TRBV12-4 13 TRBJ1-1
CASSPAPGGLLNTEAFF TGTGCCAGCAGCCCCGCCCCCGGGGGGCTACTGAACACTGAAGCTTTCTTT - - TRBV5-4 17 TRBJ1-1
CASTYGAGENTEAFF TGTGCCAGTACCTATGGGGCAGGGGAGAACACTGAAGCTTTCTTT - - TRBV19 15 TRBJ1-1
CASSENTMDNAGELFF TGTGCCAGCAGTGAGAACACAATGGACAACGCCGGGGAGCTGTTTTTT - - TRBV2 16 TRBJ2-2
CASNAVRGSYNEQFF TGTGCCAGCAACGCAGTACGGGGTTCATACAATGAGCAGTTCTTC few - TRBV6-5 15 TRBJ2-1
CASILTSGNYNEQFF TGTGCCAGCATTCTGACTAGCGGGAATTACAATGAGCAGTTCTTC - TRBD2 TRBV2 15 TRBJ2-1
CASSPRDSNYGYTF TGTGCCAGCAGTCCGCGGGACAGCAACTATGGCTACACCTTC - TRBD1 TRBV27 14 TRBJ1-2
CASSLTSGGAIDTQYF TGTGCCAGTAGTCTTACTAGCGGGGGGGCCATAGATACGCAGTATTTT - TRBD2 TRBV19 16 TRBJ2-3
CASTRRGRETQYF TGTGCCAGCACCAGGAGGGGACGAGAGACCCAGTACTTC - - TRBV5-4 13 TRBJ2-5
CASSWDSSFRVSEAFF TGTGCCAGCAGTTGGGACAGCTCCTTCCGGGTGTCTGAAGCTTTCTTT - TRBD1 TRBV5-4 16 TRBJ1-1
CARLTGGRQTQYF TGCGCCAGATTGACAGGGGGACGACAGACCCAGTACTTC once TRBD1 TRBV10-1 13 TRBJ2-5
CASSRQGAYEQYF TGTGCCAGCTCCCGACAGGGGGCTTACGAGCAGTACTTC - TRBD1 TRBV18 13 TRBJ2-7
CASSYITSGFYNEQFF TGTGCCAGCAGTTACATCACTAGCGGTTTTTACAATGAGCAGTTCTTC - TRBD2 TRBV6-5 16 TRBJ2-1
CASSPRGLPGELFF TGCGCCAGCAGCCCTCGGGGATTACCCGGGGAGCTGTTTTTT - - TRBV23-1 14 TRBJ2-2
CASSRTALNEKLFF TGTGCCAGCTCGCGGACAGCACTTAATGAAAAACTGTTTTTT - - TRBV18 14 TRBJ1-4
CSATGNEQFF TGCAGTGCCACCGGTAATGAGCAGTTCTTC - - TRBV20-1 10 TRBJ2-1
CASRIRGYTEAFF TGTGCCAGCCGGATCAGGGGTTACACTGAAGCTTTCTTT - - TRBV27 13 TRBJ1-1
CASSLEGAQAYEQYF TGTGCCAGCAGCTTAGAGGGGGCGCAGGCCTACGAGCAGTACTTC - TRBD1 TRBV7-2 15 TRBJ2-7
CASNGGGGESYGYTF TGTGCCAGCAATGGGGGAGGGGGAGAGAGCTATGGCTACACCTTC few - TRBV6-6 15 TRBJ1-2
CATSDSGSPKWNEQFF TGTGCCACCAGTGATTCTGGCAGTCCCAAGTGGAATGAGCAGTTCTTC - - TRBV24-1 16 TRBJ2-1
CASSLDRVHEQYF TGTGCCAGCAGTTTGGACAGGGTCCACGAGCAGTACTTC - TRBD1 TRBV28 13 TRBJ2-7
CASSPPSGGAHEQYF TGTGCCAGCAGCCCGCCGTCCGGGGGGGCCCACGAGCAGTACTTC - TRBD2 TRBV7-2 15 TRBJ2-7
CASTLDQGGNSPLHF TGTGCCAGCACCCTGGACCAGGGTGGTAATTCACCCCTCCACTTT - - TRBV2 15 TRBJ1-6
CASSTEQGWDGYTF TGCGCCAGCAGCACCGAGCAGGGTTGGGATGGCTACACCTTC - - TRBV5-1 14 TRBJ1-2
CASSPGSTIIGQETQYF TGTGCCAGCTCACCCGGGTCCACGATAATAGGCCAAGAGACCCAGTACTTC - - TRBV18 17 TRBJ2-5
CASSPLRYYNEQFF TGTGCCAGCTCACCATTGCGGTACTACAATGAGCAGTTCTTC - - TRBV18 14 TRBJ2-1
CATMTGNSYNEQFF TGTGCCACGATGACAGGGAACTCCTACAATGAGCAGTTCTTC - TRBD1 TRBV24-1 14 TRBJ2-1
CASSYSNRIEAFF TGTGCCAGCAGTTACTCGAACAGAATTGAAGCTTTCTTT - - TRBV6-5 13 TRBJ1-1
CASSSLGRGQPQHF TGTGCCAGCAGCTCCCTGGGCAGGGGGCAGCCCCAGCATTTT - TRBD1 TRBV5-6 14 TRBJ1-5